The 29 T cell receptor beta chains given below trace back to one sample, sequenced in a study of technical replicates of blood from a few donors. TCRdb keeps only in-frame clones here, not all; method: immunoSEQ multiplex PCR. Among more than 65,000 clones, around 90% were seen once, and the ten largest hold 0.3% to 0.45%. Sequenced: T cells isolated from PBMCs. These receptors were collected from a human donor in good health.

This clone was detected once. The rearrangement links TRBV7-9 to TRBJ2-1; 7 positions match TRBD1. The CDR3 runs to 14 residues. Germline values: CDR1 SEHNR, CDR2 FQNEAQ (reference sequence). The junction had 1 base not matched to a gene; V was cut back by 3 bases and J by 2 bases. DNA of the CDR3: TGTGCCAGCAGCTTGGGACAGCCCTACAATGAGCAGTTCTTC. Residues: CASSLGQPYNEQFF. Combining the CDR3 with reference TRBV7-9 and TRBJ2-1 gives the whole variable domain DTGVSQNPRHKITKRGQNVTFRCDPISEHNRLYWYRQTLGQGPEFLTYFQNEAQLEKSRLLSDRFSAERPKGSFSTLEIQRTEQGDSAMYLCASSLGQPYNEQFFGPGTRLTVL.

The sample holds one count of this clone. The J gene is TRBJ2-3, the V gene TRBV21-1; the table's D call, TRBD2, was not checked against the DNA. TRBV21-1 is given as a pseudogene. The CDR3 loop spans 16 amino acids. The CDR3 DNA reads TGTGCCAGCCCTGGAGAGGGAGGCCTTGCCACAGATACGCAGTATTTT. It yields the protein CASPGEGGLATDTQYF.

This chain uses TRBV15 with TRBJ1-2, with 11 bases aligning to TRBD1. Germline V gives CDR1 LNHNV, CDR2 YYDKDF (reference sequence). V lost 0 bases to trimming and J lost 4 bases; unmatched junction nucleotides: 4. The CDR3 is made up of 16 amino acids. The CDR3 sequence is CATSRDRTGGSYGYTF. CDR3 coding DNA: TGTGCCACCAGCAGAGATAGGACAGGGGGCAGCTATGGCTACACCTTC.

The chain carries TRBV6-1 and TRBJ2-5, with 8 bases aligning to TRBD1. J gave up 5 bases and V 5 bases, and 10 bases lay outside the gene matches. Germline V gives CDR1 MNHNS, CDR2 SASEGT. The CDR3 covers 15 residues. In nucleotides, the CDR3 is TGTGCCAGCAGTAAGTCACAGGGGGAAGAGGAGACCCAGTACTTC. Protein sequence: CASSKSQGEEETQYF.

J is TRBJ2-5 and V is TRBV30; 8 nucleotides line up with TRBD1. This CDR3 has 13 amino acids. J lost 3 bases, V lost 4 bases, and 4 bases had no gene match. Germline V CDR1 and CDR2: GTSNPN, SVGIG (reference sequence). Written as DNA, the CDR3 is TGTGCCTGGAAGGTGGACAGGGAAGAGACCCAGTACTTC. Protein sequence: CAWKVDREETQYF. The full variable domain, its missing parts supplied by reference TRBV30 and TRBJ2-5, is SQTIHQWPATLVQPVGSPLSLECTVEGTSNPNLYWYRQAAGRGLQLLFYSVGIGQISSEVPQNLSASRPQDRQFILSSKKLLLSDSGFYLCAWKVDREETQYFGPGTRLLVL.

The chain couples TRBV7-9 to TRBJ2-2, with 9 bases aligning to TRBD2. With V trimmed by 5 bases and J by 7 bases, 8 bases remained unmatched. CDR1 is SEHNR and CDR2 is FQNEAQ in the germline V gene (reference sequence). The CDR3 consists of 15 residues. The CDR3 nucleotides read TGTGCCAGCAGCGATGCCGGGACTAGCCACGGGGAGCTGTTTTTT. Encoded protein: CASSDAGTSHGELFF. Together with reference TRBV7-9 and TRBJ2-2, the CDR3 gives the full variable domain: DTGVSQNPRHKITKRGQNVTFRCDPISEHNRLYWYRQTLGQGPEFLTYFQNEAQLEKSRLLSDRFSAERPKGSFSTLEIQRTEQGDSAMYLCASSDAGTSHGELFFGEGSRLTVL.

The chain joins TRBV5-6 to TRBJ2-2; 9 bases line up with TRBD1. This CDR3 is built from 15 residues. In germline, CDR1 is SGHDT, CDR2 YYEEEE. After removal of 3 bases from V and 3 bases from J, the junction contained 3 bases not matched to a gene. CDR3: CASSWTGEDTGELFF. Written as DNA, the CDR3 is TGTGCCAGCAGCTGGACAGGGGAGGACACCGGGGAGCTGTTTTTT. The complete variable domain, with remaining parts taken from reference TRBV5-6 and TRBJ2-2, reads DAGVTQSPTHLIKTRGQQVTLRCSPKSGHDTVSWYQQALGQGPQFIFQYYEEEERQRGNFPDRFSGHQFPNYSSELNVNALLLGDSALYLCASSWTGEDTGELFFGEGSRLTVL.

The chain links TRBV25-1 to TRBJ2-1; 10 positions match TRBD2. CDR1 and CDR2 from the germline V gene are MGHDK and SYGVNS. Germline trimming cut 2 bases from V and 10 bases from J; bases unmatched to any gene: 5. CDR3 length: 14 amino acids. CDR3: CASSELAGAEEQFF. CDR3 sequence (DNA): TGTGCCAGCAGTGAACTAGCGGGAGCTGAAGAGCAGTTCTTC.

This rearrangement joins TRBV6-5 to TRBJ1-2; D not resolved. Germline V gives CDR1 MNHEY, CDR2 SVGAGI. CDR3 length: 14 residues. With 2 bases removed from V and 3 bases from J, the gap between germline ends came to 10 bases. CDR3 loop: CASSYGRRDYGYTF. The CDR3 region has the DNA TGTGCCAGCAGTTACGGGCGGCGGGACTATGGCTACACCTTC.

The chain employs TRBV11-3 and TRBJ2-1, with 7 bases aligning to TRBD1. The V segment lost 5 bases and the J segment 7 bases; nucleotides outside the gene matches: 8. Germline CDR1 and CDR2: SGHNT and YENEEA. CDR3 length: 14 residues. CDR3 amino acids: CASSRWDRLNEQFF. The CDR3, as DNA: TGTGCCAGCAGCAGATGGGACAGACTAAATGAGCAGTTCTTC.

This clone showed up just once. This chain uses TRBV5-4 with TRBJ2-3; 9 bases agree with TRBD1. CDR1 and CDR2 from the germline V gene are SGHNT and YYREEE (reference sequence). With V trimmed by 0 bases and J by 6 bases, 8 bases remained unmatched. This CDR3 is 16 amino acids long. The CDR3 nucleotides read TGTGCCAGCAGCTTGGGGCTGACAGGGGGGTTGGATACGCAGTATTTT. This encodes CASSLGLTGGLDTQYF.

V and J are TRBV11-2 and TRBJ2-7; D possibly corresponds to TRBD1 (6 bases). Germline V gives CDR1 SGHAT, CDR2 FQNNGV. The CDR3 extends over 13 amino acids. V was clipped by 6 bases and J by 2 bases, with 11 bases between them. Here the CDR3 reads CASRQTGPYEQYF. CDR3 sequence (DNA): TGTGCCAGCAGGCAGACAGGACCCTACGAGCAGTACTTC. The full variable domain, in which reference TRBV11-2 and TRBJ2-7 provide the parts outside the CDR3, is EAGVAQSPRYKIIEKRQSVAFWCNPISGHATLYWYQQILGQGPKLLIQFQNNGVVDDSQLPKDRFSAERLKGVDSTLKIQPAKLEDSAVYLCASRQTGPYEQYFGPGTRLTVT.

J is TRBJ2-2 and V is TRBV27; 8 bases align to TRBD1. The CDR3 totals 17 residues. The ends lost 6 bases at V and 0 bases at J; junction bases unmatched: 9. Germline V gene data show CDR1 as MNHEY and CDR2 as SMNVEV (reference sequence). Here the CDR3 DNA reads TGTGCCAGCAGCCTACCCCGGGGACAGGCGAACACCGGGGAGCTGTTTTTT. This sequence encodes CASSLPRGQANTGELFF.

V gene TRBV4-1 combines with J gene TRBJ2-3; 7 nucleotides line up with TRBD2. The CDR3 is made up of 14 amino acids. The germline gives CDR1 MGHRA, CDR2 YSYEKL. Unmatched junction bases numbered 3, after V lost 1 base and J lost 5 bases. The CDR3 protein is CASSQVLAEDTQYF. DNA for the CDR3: TGCGCCAGCAGCCAAGTTCTAGCGGAAGATACGCAGTATTTT.

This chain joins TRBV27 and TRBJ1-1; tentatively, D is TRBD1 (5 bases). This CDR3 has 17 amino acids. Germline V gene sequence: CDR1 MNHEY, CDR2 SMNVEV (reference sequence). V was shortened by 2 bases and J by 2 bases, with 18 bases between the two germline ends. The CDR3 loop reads CASSLQGAGTANTEAFF. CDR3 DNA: TGTGCCAGCAGTTTACAGGGAGCGGGCACTGCAAACACTGAAGCTTTCTTT.

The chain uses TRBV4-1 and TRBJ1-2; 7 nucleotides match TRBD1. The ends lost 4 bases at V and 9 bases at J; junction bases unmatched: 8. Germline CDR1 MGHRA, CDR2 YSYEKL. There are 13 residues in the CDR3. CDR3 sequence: CASSPRQGLSYTF. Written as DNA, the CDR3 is TGCGCCAGCAGCCCTAGACAGGGATTAAGCTACACCTTC.

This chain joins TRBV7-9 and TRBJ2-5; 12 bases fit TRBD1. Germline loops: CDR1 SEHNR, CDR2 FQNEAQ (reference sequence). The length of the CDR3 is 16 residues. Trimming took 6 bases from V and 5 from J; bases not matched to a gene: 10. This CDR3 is CASRGQGAKGRETQYF. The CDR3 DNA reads TGTGCCAGCAGGGGACAGGGGGCCAAAGGCCGGGAGACCCAGTACTTC.

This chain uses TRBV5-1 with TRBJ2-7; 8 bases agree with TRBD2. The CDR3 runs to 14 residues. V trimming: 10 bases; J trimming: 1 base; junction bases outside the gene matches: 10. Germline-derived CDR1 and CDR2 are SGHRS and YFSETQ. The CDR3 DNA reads TGCGCCCTCTCGCTTGTAGCGGGGTCCTACGAGCAGTACTTC. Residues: CALSLVAGSYEQYF.

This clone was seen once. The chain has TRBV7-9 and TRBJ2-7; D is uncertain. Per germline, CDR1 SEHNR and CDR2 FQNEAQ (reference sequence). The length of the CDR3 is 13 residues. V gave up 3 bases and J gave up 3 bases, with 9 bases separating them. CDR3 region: CASSFSQDYEQYF. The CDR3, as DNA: TGTGCCAGCAGCTTTTCCCAGGACTACGAGCAGTACTTC.

DNA for the CDR3: TGCAGTGCTCTCAGGGTAAACACCATATATTTT. It codes for CSALRVNTIYF. J is TRBJ1-3 and V is TRBV20-1; TRBD1 might be the D (5 bases). This CDR3 region has 11 residues. Trimming took 5 bases from V and 6 from J, leaving 8 bases between them. Germline CDR1 and CDR2: DFQATT and SNEGSKA (reference sequence).

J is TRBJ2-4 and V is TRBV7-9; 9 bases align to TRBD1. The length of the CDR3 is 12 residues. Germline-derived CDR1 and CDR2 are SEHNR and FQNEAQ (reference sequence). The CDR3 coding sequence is TGTGCGTTCGGGACAGGGAATGGCATTCAGTACTTC. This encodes CAFGTGNGIQYF.

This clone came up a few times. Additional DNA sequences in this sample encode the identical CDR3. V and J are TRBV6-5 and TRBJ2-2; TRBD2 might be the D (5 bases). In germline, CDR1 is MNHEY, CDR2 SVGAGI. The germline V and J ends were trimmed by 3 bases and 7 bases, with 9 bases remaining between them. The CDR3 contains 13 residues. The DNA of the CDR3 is TGTGCCAGCAGTTATACGGGGATCGGGGAGCTGTTTTTT. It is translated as CASSYTGIGELFF.

The CDR3 DNA follows: TGTGCCAGCAGCTTGAGTGACACCGATCCCTACAATGAGCAGTTCTTC. This gives the protein CASSLSDTDPYNEQFF. The chain combines TRBV11-2 with TRBJ2-1; D ambiguous. Between the trimmed V and J ends, which lost 3 bases and 2 bases, there was a span of 14 bases. This CDR3 contains 16 residues. Germline lookup yields CDR1 SGHAT and CDR2 FQNNGV.

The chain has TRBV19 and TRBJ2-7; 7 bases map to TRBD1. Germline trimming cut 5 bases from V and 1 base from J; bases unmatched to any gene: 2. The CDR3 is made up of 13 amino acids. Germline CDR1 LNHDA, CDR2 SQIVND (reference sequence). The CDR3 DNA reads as TGTGCCAGTAGTGACAGGGTTTCCTACGAGCAGTACTTC. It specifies CASSDRVSYEQYF.

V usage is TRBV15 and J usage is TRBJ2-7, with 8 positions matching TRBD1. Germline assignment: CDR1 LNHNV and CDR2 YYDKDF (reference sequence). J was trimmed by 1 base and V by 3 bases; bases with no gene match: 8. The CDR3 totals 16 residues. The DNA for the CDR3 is TGTGCCACCAGCAGGGACAGGGAAATCGGGTCCTACGAGCAGTACTTC. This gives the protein CATSRDREIGSYEQYF.

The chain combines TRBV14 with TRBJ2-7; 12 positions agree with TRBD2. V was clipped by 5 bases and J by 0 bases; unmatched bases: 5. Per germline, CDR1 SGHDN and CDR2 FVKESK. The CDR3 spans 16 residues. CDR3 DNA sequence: TGTGCCAGCAGCTTAGGACTAGCGGGAAGCTCCTACGAGCAGTACTTC. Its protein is CASSLGLAGSSYEQYF.

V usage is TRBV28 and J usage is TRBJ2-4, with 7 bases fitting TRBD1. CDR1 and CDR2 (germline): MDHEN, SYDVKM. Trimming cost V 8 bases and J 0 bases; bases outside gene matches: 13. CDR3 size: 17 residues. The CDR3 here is CASFSTGDFLAKNIQYF. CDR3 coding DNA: TGTGCCAGCTTTAGCACAGGGGATTTCCTAGCCAAAAACATTCAGTACTTC.

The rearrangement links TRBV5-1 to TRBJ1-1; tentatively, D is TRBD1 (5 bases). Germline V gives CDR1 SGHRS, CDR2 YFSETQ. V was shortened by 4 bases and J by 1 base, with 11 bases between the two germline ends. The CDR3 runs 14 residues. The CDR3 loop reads CASSGTGGNTEAFF. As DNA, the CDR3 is TGCGCCAGCAGCGGGACGGGGGGGAACACTGAAGCTTTCTTT.

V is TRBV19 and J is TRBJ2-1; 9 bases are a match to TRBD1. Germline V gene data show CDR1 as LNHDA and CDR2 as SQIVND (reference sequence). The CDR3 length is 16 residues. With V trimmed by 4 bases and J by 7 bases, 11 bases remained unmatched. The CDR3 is CASSKQTGGIRNEQFF. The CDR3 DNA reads TGTGCCAGTAGTAAACAGACAGGGGGTATTAGAAATGAGCAGTTCTTC.